The clone carrying this T cell receptor beta chain turned up a few times. Trimming removed 6 bases from V and 1 base from J, with 9 bases in between. The germline gives CDR1 SGHRS, CDR2 YFSETQ. CDR3 length: 13 amino acids. Profiled with immunoSEQ multiplex PCR; TCRdb holds only in-frame clones, not every one. Among around 250,000 clones listed, around 80% were seen once. This specimen belongs to a study of blood T cell repertoires in COVID-19. This receptor was identified in an elderly man with acute or convalescent COVID-19. The specimen was peripheral blood. The genes are TRBV5-1 and TRBJ2-3; tentative D call: TRBD1 (6 bases). The CDR3 DNA reads as TGCGCCAGCAAGGGGGAACGCACAGATACGCAGTATTTT. Protein: CASKGERTDTQYF.